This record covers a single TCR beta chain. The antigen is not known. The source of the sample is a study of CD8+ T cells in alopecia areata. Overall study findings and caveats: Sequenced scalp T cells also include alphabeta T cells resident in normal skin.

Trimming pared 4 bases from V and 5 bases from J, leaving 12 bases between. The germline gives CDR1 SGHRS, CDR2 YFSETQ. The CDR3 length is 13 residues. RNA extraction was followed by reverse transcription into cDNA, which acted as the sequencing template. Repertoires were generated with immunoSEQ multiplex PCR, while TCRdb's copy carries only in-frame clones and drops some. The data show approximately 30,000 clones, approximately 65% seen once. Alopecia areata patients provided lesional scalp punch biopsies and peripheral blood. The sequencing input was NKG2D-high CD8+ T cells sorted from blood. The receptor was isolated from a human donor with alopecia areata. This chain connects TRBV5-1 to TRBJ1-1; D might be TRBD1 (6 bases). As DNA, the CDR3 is TGCGCCAGCAGCCCCTGGACAGAAACTGAAGCTTTCTTT. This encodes CASSPWTETEAFF.